The source of this T cell receptor beta chain is a study of T-cell reconstitution after alpha-beta-depleted transplantation in children (TCRdb year 2016). As for the study more broadly: T-cell immune reconstitution after TCRalphabeta/CD19-depleted allogeneic hematopoietic cell transplantation in children was quantitatively tracked in the study by means of TCR repertoire profiling. Broader findings and caveats from the paper: Over subsequent months, a decline in hyperexpanded clone frequencies was noted, and after one year, T-cell counts and TCRbeta diversity were mostly ascribed to newly produced T cells. The apparently early alphabetaT-cell count recovery about two months after transplant was reportedly dependent on only several hundred rapidly expanded clones derived from non-depleted graft cells. In some patients, the high TCRbeta diversity seen at day 60 was put down to recipient T cells and intrathymic progenitors that had survived conditioning.

This specimen's treatment or condition label, interpreted: allogeneic hematopoietic cell transplantation with graft depleted of TCRalphabeta T cells and CD19 B cells. TCRalphabeta/CD19-depleted allogeneic hematopoietic cell grafts were given to the transplant recipients, all of whom were children. The library was built by means of PCR. Sequencing was performed on an Illumina HiSeq 2500. To normalize quantification of the TCRbeta repertoire, the TCR libraries were built with molecular barcoding that relied on unique molecular identifiers. The public reads were run again by TCRdb, first through fastp at Q25 and then through MiXCR, and only productive beta chains were kept. Each entry merges the rows of one CDR3 protein and shows their most common DNA and genes. For this sample there are about a million distinct CDR3 sequences; roughly 31% appear just once. 28% of the sample comes from the top ten. This clonotype was counted only a few times. The specificity of this receptor is unknown. Base quality data are lacking; no much larger clone is found one base away.

Reading from cysteine to phenylalanine, the CDR3 counts 15 amino acids. Only the CDR3 portion is preserved as DNA: 45 bases, with reading frame beginning at the first base. V loses 3 bases, J loses 1 base, and the germline ends lie 12 bases apart. The sequence joins TRBV12-3 or TRBV12-4 to TRBJ1-2; TRBD1 could be the D gene, as 6 bases match. Sequenced here: PBMCs, mostly from graft donor cells, sampled 360 days after TCRalphabeta/CD19-depleted stem cell transplant. The sequence came from a boy under two years old who had a stem cell transplant for SCID, so the T cells may come from the graft donor. The nucleotide sequence is given as TGTGCCAGCAGTTTTGTGGCAGGGGTTAACTATGGCTACACCTTC. Its protein reads: CASSFVAGVNYGYTF.